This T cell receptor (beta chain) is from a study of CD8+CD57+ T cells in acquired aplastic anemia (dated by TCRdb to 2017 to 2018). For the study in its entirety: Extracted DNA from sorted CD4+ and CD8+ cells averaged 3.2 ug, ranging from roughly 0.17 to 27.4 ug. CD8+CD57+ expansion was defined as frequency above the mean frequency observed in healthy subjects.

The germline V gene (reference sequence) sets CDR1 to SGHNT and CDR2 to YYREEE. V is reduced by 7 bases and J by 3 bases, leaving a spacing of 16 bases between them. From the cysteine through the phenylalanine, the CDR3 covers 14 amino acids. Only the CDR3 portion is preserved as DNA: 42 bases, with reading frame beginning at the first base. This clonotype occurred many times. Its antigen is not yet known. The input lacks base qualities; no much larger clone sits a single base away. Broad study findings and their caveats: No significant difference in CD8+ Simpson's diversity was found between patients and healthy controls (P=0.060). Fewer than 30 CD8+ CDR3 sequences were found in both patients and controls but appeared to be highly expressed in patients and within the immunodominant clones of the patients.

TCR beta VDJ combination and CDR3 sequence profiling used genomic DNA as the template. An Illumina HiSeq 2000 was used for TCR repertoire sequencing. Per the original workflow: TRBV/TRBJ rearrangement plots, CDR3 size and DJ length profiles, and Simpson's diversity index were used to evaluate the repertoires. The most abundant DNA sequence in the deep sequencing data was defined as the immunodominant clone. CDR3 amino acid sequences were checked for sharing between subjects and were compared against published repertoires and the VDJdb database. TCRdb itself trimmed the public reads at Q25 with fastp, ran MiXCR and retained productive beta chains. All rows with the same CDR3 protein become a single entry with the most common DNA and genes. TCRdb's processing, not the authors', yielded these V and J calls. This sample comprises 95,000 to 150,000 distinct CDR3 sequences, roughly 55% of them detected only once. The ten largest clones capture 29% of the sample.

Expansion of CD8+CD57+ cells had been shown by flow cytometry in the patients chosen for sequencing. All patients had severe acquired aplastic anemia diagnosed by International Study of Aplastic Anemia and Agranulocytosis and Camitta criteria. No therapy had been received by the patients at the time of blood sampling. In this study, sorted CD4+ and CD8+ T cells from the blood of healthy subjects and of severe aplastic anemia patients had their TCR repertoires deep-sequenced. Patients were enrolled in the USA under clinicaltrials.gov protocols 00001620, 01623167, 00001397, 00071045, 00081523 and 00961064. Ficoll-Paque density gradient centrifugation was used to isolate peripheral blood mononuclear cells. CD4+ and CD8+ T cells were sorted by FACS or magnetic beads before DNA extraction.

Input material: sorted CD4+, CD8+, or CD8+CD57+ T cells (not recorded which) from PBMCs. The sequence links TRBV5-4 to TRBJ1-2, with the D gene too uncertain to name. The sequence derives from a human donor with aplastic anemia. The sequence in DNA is TGTGCCAGCGGTGACGCCCGGCTCCACTATGGCTACACCTTC. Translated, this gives CASGDARLHYGYTF.